This T cell receptor (beta chain) was recovered during a study of post-analysis software for immune sequencing data. Looking at the study overall: Patients had relapsing-remitting, secondary progressive or progressive-relapsing multiple sclerosis; some lacked subtype.

This CDR3 region has 14 residues. Study results and limitations: Patients carried roughly 5 TRBV segments more frequently than controls did, and TRBV5-6, TRBV5-1 and TRBV20-1 were among them. Relative to controls, patients with multiple sclerosis showed significantly lower normalized Chao1 diversity. Strong co-clustering by F measure linked samples that shared a preparation batch.

On this clonotype: Its antigen is unidentified.

The TCR beta cDNA libraries contained unique molecular identifiers. The source material, roughly 0.9 to 11 million T cells, gave rise to 400,000 to 600,000 cDNA molecules. Each CDR3 protein is one row after TCRdb ran MiXCR on the PCR reads. The sample has about 800,000 distinct CDR3 sequences, 25% to 30% seen once. Sequencing was done on a sample of blood. The receptor's source is a girl between 5 and 17 years old with multiple sclerosis. The chain couples TRBV21-1 to TRBJ2-5. TRBJ2-7 explains the end of the DNA better; the J call may be wrong. TRBV21-1 represents a pseudogene. CDR3 bases: TGTGCCAGCAGCAAAGCTCCGTGCAGGTACGAGCAGTACTTC. Residues: CASSKAPCRYEQYF.